The sequence of this T cell receptor beta chain was determined in a study of vaccination effects on CD4 cells after COVID-19. CDR1 and CDR2 (germline): MGHRA, YSYEKL. The CDR3 extends over 17 amino acids. The V end was cut by 1 base, the J end by 4 bases, with 16 bases between. Note on this clone: The target antigen is unknown.

This table comes from immunoSEQ multiplex PCR, and its TCRdb copy is limited to in-frame clones, with some not included. The sample has about 41,000 clones, roughly 76% seen once; the top ten hold about 26%. ViraFEST used viral peptide pools to expand antigen-specific CD4+ T cells before sequencing. Subsequent to a culture period of approximately 11 days, CD4+ T cells were isolated. Vaccine recipients had no previous SARS-CoV-2 infection; their nucleocapsid antibodies were negative. It was with roughly 10 IU/ml IL-2 and around 9.9 ug/ml peptides that some 1.8 million PBMC per well were cultured. The chain links TRBV4-1 to TRBJ2-2, with D maybe TRBD2 (6 bases). The receptor comes from a human donor who received a COVID-19 vaccine. The source was CD4+ T cells from PBMCs cultured with HCoV-OC43 spike peptides, collected before COVID-19 vaccination. Subset: HCoV-OC43 spike overlapping peptide pool stimulation. CDR3 region: CASSQGGLRWGTGELFF. CDR3 nucleotides: TGCGCCAGCAGCCAAGGCGGACTACGATGGGGCACCGGGGAGCTGTTTTTT.